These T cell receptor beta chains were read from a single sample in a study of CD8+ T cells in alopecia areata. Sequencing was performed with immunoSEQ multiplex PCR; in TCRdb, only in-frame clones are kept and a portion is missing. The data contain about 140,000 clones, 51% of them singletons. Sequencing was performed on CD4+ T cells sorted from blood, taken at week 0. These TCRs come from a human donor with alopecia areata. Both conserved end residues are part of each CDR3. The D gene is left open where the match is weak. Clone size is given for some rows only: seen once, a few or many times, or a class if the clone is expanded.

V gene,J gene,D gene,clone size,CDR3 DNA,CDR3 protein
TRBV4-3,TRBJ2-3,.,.,TGCGCCAGCAGCCAAGGGATTGGGTCTAGCACAGATACGCAGTATTTT,CASSQGIGSSTDTQYF
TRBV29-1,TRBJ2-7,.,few,TGCAGCGTCAGGGGAGTCCTCGCCTACGAGCAGTACTTC,CSVRGVLAYEQYF
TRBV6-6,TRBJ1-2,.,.,TGTGCCAGCAAGGGACTCGACTATGGCTACACCTTC,CASKGLDYGYTF
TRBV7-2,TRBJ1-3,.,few,TGTGCCAGCAGCCGACAGAGAAAAAACACCATATATTTT,CASSRQRKNTIYF
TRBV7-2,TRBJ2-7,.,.,TGTGCCAGCAGCTTAGTAGTGGCATTCTACGAGCAGTACTTC,CASSLVVAFYEQYF
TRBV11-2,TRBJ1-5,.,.,TGTGCCAGCAGCCTCGGGGGTCAGCGAACCAATCAGCCCCAGCATTTT,CASSLGGQRTNQPQHF
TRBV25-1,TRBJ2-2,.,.,TGTGCCAGCAGTCCATCGTTTTCCGGGGAGCTGTTTTTT,CASSPSFSGELFF
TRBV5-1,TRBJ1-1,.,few,TGCGCCAGCAGCTTGGATCAGAACACTGAAGCTTTCTTT,CASSLDQNTEAFF
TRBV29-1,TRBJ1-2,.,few,TGCAGCGCGGGGGAGTGGCGGAACCACCTCTATGGCTACACCTTC,CSAGEWRNHLYGYTF
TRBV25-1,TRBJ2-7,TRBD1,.,TGTGCCAGCAGTGGGGACAGTTCCTACGAGCAGTACTTC,CASSGDSSYEQYF
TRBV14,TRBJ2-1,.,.,TGTGCCAGCAGCCAAGGTGGGTCGTCGAGGAATGAGCAGTTCTTC,CASSQGGSSRNEQFF
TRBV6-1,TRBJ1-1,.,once,TGTGCCTCCGAGGAGAACACTGAAGCTTTCTTT,CASEENTEAFF
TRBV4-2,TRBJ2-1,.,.,TGTGCCAGCAGCCAATCTGTTCTAGCGTTGGGCAATGAGCAGTTCTTC,CASSQSVLALGNEQFF
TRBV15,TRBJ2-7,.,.,TGTGCCACCAGCAGAGATGGCGGCCGAGCCTACGAGCAGTACTTC,CATSRDGGRAYEQYF
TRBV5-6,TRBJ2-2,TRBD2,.,TGTGCCAGCAGCATGGGACTAGCGGGAGTCGGGGAGCTGTTTTTT,CASSMGLAGVGELFF
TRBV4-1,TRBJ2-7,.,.,TGCGCCAGCAGCCAAGATTGGCCAGAGCCAGCATACGAGCAGTACTTC,CASSQDWPEPAYEQYF
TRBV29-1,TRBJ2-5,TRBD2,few,TGCAGCGTTACCCACAGACTAGCAGGAGAGACCCAGTACTTC,CSVTHRLAGETQYF
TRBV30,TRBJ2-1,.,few,TGTGCCTGGAGTGTACTTAGATATGAGCAGTTCTTC,CAWSVLRYEQFF
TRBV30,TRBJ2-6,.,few,TGTGCCTGGAGAGACTTCTCTGGGGCCAACGTCCTGACTTTC,CAWRDFSGANVLTF
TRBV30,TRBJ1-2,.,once,TGTGCCTGGAGTGTAGACAGTTACGGCTACACCTTC,CAWSVDSYGYTF
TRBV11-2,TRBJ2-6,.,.,TGTGCCAGCAGCCCTACGACAGTCTCTGGGGCCAACGTCCTGACTTTC,CASSPTTVSGANVLTF
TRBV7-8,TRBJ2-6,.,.,TGTGCCAGCAGCTTACCCGCTGCCGACGTCCTGACTTTC,CASSLPAADVLTF
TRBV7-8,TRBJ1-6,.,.,TGTGCCAGCAGCCTTACAGGGTCCCCCTCTGTATCGGCCCTCCACTTT,CASSLTGSPSVSALHF
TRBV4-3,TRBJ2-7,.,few,TGCGCCAGCAGCCAAGCCGCGGGGAGAACCTACGAGCAGTACTTC,CASSQAAGRTYEQYF
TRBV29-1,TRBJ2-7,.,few,TGCAGCGTTGAAACGGGGACGCTGAAGCAGTACTTC,CSVETGTLKQYF
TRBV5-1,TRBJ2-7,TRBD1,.,TGCGCCAGCAGCTCCATCCAGGGACAGGCCTACGAGCAGTACTTC,CASSSIQGQAYEQYF
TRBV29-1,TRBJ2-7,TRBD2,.,TGCAGCGGGACTAGCGGGATGTACGAGCAGTACTTC,CSGTSGMYEQYF
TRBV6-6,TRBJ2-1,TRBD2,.,TGTGCCAGCAGTGCGCTAGCGGGAGCCAATGAGCAGTTCTTC,CASSALAGANEQFF
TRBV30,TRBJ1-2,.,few,TGTGCCTGGACAACAGGGAACTATGGCTACACCTTC,CAWTTGNYGYTF
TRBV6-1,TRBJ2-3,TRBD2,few,TGTGCCAGCAGGGCCGGGACTAGCGGCACAGATACGCAGTATTTT,CASRAGTSGTDTQYF
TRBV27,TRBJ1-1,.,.,TGTGCCAGCAGTTTACAGGGACGGATTAACACTGAAGCTTTCTTT,CASSLQGRINTEAFF
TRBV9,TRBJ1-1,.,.,TGTGCCAGCAGCGTAGCGGGACACACTGAAGCTTTCTTT,CASSVAGHTEAFF
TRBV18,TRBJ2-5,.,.,TGTGCCAGCTCATCCAGCGAGACCCAGTACTTC,CASSSSETQYF
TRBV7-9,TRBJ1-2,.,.,TGTGCCAGCAGCTTAGCGGAAGGACGCGGCTACACCTTC,CASSLAEGRGYTF
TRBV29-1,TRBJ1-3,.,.,TGCAGCGCGCCGGGACCGCTCTCTGGAAACACCATATATTTT,CSAPGPLSGNTIYF
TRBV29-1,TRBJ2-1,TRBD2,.,TGCAGCGTTGATCTAGCGGGGGGAATTAGGAATGAGCAGTTCTTC,CSVDLAGGIRNEQFF
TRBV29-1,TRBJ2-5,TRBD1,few,TGCAGCGTTGGGTTGGCAGGGGGTAGTCAAGAGACCCAGTACTTC,CSVGLAGGSQETQYF
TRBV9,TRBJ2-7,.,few,TGTGCCAGCAGCGTAGATCAGGGTCCCTACGAGCAGTACTTC,CASSVDQGPYEQYF
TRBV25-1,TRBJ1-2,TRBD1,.,TGTGCCAGCAGGGCTACAGGGGTGGGTGGCTACACCTTC,CASRATGVGGYTF
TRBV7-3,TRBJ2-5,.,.,TGTGCCAGCAGCTTAACGCGGCAAGAGACCCAGTACTTC,CASSLTRQETQYF
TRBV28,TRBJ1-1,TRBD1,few,TGTGCCGGAGGGGACAGGGGGCGCGAGGGCGATGAAGCTTTCTTT,CAGGDRGREGDEAFF